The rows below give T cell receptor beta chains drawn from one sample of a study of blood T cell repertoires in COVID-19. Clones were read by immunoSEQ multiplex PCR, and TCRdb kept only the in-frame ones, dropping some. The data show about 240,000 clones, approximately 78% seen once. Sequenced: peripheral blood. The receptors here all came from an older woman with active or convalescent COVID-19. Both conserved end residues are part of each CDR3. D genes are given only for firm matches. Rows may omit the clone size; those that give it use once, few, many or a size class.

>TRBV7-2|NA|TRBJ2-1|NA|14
TGTGCCAGCAGCCAACCCTCCGGGGTAAATGAGCAGTTCTTC
CASSQPSGVNEQFF
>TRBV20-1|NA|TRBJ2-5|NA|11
TGCAGTGCCATTGAGGGAGAGACCCAGTACTTC
CSAIEGETQYF
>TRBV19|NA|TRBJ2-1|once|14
TGTGCCAGTAGTATAGTTGCTAGGGGCAATGAGCAGTTCTTC
CASSIVARGNEQFF
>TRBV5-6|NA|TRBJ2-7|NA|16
TGTGCCAGCAGCTTGCTATCTCCGGGAAGGGTTGGAGAGCAGTACTTC
CASSLLSPGRVGEQYF
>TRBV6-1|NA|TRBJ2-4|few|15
TGTGCCAGCAGTGACGCCCCCCAGGCCAAAAACATTCAGTACTTC
CASSDAPQAKNIQYF
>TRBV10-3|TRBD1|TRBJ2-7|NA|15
TGTGCCATCAGCACCGGGACAGGGATTTCCTACGAGCAGTACTTC
CAISTGTGISYEQYF
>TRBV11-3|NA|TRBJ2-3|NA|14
TGTGCCAGCAGCTTAGGAGGGTATGGAGATACGCAGTATTTT
CASSLGGYGDTQYF
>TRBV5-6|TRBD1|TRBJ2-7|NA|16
TGTGCCAGCAGCTTTCTACATCGGCAGGGGGCTTACGAGCAGTACTTC
CASSFLHRQGAYEQYF
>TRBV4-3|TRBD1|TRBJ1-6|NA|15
TGCGCCAGCAGCCAAGATAGGACAGGGGGCTCACCCCTCCACTTT
CASSQDRTGGSPLHF
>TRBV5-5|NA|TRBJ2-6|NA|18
TGTGCCAGCAGCTTCCGGTACGTCGTGGAGTCTGGGGCCAACGTCCTGACTTTC
CASSFRYVVESGANVLTF
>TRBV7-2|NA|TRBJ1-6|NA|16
TGTGCCAGCAGCTTAGGGGGGCGAACCCGGGGATCACCCCTCCACTTT
CASSLGGRTRGSPLHF
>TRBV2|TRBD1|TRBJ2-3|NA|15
TGTGCCAGCAGTCCACAGGGGGTGAGGGGAGATACGCAGTATTTT
CASSPQGVRGDTQYF
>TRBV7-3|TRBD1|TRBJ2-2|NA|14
TGTGCCAGCAGCCCATCGGGACAGGTCGGGGAGCTGTTTTTT
CASSPSGQVGELFF
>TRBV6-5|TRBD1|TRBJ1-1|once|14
TGTGCCAGCAGCCGAAGGGACAGAGCCACTGAAGCTTTCTTT
CASSRRDRATEAFF
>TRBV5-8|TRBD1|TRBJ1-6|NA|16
TGTGCCAGCAGCCGGAGGGACAGGGGAATTAATTCACCCCTCCACTTT
CASSRRDRGINSPLHF
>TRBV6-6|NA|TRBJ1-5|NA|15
TGTGCCAGCAGTCCCGGACAGCCTAGCAATCAGCCCCAGCATTTT
CASSPGQPSNQPQHF
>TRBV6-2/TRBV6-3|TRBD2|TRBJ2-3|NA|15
TGTGCCAGCAGTTATGGACTAGCGGGGTCAGATACGCAGTATTTT
CASSYGLAGSDTQYF
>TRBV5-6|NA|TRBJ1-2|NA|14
TGTGCCAGCATTCTGCGGGGAGGGCTTTTTGGCTACACCTTC
CASILRGGLFGYTF
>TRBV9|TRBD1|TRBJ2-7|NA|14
TGTGCCAGCAGCGTCGGACAGGGGACCTACGAGCAGTACTTC
CASSVGQGTYEQYF
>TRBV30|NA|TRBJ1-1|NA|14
TGTGCCTGGAGCCGTAGTGGGGCCGACACTGAAGCTTTCTTT
CAWSRSGADTEAFF
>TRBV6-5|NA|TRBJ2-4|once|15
TGTGCCAGCAAGGCTGACTCCGGAGTCCAAAACATTCAGTACTTC
CASKADSGVQNIQYF
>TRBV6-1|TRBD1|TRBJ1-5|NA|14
TGTGCCAGCAGTGAGGGACAGAACAATCAGCCCCAGCATTTT
CASSEGQNNQPQHF
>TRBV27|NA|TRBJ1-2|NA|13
TGTGCCAGCAGTTTAACGGGGAACTATGGCTACACCTTC
CASSLTGNYGYTF
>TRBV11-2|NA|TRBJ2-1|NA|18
TGTGCCAGCAGCTTAGCTCGGGACTCCCAAACGGGTTACAATGAGCAGTTCTTC
CASSLARDSQTGYNEQFF
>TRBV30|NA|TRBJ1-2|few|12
TGTGCCTGGAGTGAGCAGCGCGGTGGCTACACCTTC
CAWSEQRGGYTF
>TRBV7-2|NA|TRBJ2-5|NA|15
TGTGCCAGCAGCCCTTTCGGACTTACTCAAGAGACCCAGTACTTC
CASSPFGLTQETQYF
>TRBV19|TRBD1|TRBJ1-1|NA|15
TGTGCCAGTAGGCCGGACAGGGTCCGACCTATGAAAGCTTTCTTT
CASRPDRVRPMKAFF
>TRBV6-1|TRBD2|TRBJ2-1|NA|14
TGTGCCAGCAGTGAGGGACTAGCGGGCAATGAGCAGTTCTTC
CASSEGLAGNEQFF
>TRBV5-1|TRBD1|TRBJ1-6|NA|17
TGCGCCAGCAGCTTGGCCCGACAGGGGATCGCTCCGCCGCCCCTCCACTTT
CASSLARQGIAPPPLHF
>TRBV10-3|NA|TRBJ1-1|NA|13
TGTGCCATCAGTGCCCTTTTCGACACTGAAGCTTTCTTT
CAISALFDTEAFF
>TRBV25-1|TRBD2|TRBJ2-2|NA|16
TGTGCCAGCAGTGAATATACCACTAGCGGCACCGGGGAGCTGTTTTTT
CASSEYTTSGTGELFF
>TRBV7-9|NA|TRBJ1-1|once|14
TGTGCCAGCAGCTTCCAGAGTGGGGCCACTGAAGCTTTCTTT
CASSFQSGATEAFF
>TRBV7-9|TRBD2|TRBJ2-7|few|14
TGTGCCAGCAGCTCCCTGGGGGGGAGGTACGAGCAGTACTTC
CASSSLGGRYEQYF
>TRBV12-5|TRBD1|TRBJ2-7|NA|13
TGTGCTAGTGGTTTGAGGGGGCAGGGGGAGCAGTACTTC
CASGLRGQGEQYF
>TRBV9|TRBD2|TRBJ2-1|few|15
TGTGCCAGCAGCTTAGCGGGGGGCCCCTACAATGAGCAGTTCTTC
CASSLAGGPYNEQFF
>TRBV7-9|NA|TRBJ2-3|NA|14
TGTGCCAGCAGCTTAGAGGGGATCACAGATACGCAGTATTTT
CASSLEGITDTQYF
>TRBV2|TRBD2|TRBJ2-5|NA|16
TGTGCCAGCAGTGGACTAGCGGGGGTCCCTCAAGAGACCCAGTACTTC
CASSGLAGVPQETQYF
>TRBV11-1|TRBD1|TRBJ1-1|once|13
TGTGCCAGCAGGACAGGGGGCTACACTGAAGCTTTCTTT
CASRTGGYTEAFF
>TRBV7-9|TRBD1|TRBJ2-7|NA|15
TGTGCCAGCAGCCAAACCGGGACAGGGTCGGGTGAGCAGTACTTC
CASSQTGTGSGEQYF
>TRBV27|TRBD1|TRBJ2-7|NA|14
TGTGCCAGCAACCCGACGGGACAGGGGGGACCCCAGTACTTC
CASNPTGQGGPQYF
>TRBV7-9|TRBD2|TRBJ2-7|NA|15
TGTGCCAGCAGCTCCACCGGGACTACCCACGGGGAGCAGTACTTC
CASSSTGTTHGEQYF
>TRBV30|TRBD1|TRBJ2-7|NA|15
TGTGCCTGGAGTCCACCGGGACAGGGGTCCTACGAGCAGTACTTC
CAWSPPGQGSYEQYF
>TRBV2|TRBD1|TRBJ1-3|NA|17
TGTGCCAGCAGTGCCCGGGACAGAGATACCTCTGGAAACACCATATATTTT
CASSARDRDTSGNTIYF
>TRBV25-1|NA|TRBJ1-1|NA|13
TGTGCCAGCAGTCGTACAGGGAACACTGAAGCTTTCTTT
CASSRTGNTEAFF
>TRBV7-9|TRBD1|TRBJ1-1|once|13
TGTGCCAGCAGCTCCGGACAGGGCACTGAAGCTTTCTTT
CASSSGQGTEAFF
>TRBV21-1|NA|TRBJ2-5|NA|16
TGTGCCAGCACCATCCTCTGCGGGGGGGACCAAGAGACCCAGTACTTC
CASTILCGGDQETQYF
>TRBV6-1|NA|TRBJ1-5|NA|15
TGTGCCAGCAGTGAAGGTCTGTCGAGCAATCAGCCCCAGCATTTT
CASSEGLSSNQPQHF
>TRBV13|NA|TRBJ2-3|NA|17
TGTGCCAGCAGCTTATGGGGCAAGGGAAGGAACACAGATACGCAGTATTTT
CASSLWGKGRNTDTQYF
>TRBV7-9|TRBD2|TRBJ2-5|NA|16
TGTGCCAGCAGCCTCAACGGGGGGAACGTTATAGAGACCCAGTACTTC
CASSLNGGNVIETQYF
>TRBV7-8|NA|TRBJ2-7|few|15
TGTGCCAGCAGGCCATGGGGGGGGCTCCCCTACGAGCAGTACTTC
CASRPWGGLPYEQYF
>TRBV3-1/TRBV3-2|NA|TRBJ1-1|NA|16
TGTGCCAGCAGCCAAGAGGGGGCCTATGGGAACACTGAAGCTTTCTTT
CASSQEGAYGNTEAFF
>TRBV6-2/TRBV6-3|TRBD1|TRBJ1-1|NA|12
TGTGCCAGCAGCCCACAGGGGACTGAAGCTTTCTTT
CASSPQGTEAFF
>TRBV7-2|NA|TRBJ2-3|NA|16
TGTGCCAGCAGATTAAACCCCCAGCGGCCCACAGATACGCAGTATTTT
CASRLNPQRPTDTQYF
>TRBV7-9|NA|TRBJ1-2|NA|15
TGTGCCAGCAGCTTAGTCCGAGGAGGGTCGGGTGGCTACACCTTC
CASSLVRGGSGGYTF